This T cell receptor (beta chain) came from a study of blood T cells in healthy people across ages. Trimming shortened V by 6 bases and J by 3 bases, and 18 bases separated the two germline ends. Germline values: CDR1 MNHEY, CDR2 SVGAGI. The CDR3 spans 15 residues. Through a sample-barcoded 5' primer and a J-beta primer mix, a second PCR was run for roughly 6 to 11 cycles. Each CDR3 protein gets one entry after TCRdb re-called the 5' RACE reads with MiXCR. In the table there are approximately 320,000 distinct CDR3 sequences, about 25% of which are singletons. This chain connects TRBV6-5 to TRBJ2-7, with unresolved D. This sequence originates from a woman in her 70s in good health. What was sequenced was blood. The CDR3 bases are TGTGCCAGCAGCCGGAGTAGGGCGGCCAACTACGAGCAGTACTTC. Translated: CASSRSRAANYEQYF.